The entry below gives a single T cell receptor (beta chain) sequence along with its context. The CDR3 is made up of 13 amino acids. The junction had 5 bases not matched to a gene; V was cut back by 9 bases and J by 4 bases. The V gene's germline CDR1 is SEHNR and CDR2 FQNEAQ (reference sequence). The record originates from a study of blood T cell repertoires in COVID-19. Study-wide background: COVID-19 samples from acute and convalescent phases originated in the United States, Italy and Spain. PBMCs, B-cell-depleted T cells, or T cells were the source of the cDNA or gDNA that made up the material.

In the source study's methods: Cell counts per sample came from amplifying reference gene primers. Sequenced by immunoSEQ multiplex PCR; TCRdb stores in-frame clones only, minus some. V and J calls and clone size are given by that table; D and trimming were obtained from the DNA. Seen here are about 48,000 clones, 65% to 90% observed once, and the top ten hold 2.5% to 3%. The chain uses TRBV7-9 and TRBJ1-4; 7 nucleotides agree with TRBD1. Sequencing was carried out using peripheral blood. This sequence was found in a woman of 80 years or more with acute or convalescent COVID-19. The CDR3 protein is CASEGQINEKLFF. DNA of the CDR3: TGTGCCAGTGAGGGACAGATTAATGAAAAACTGTTTTTT.